A selection of T cell receptor beta chains follows, all from one sample in a study of beta chain features in type 1 diabetes. Assay: immunoSEQ multiplex PCR; the TCRdb copy retains only in-frame clones and omits some. This sample has about 320,000 clones, with about 14% found just once. Specimen: central memory CD4+ T cells from blood. The origin of the receptors is a young man in good health. The CDR3 runs from the conserved cysteine through the conserved F or W. D genes are given only for firm matches. Rows give clone size only sometimes, using once, few, many, or a class for an expanded clone.

j_call v_call clone_size d_call cdr3_nt cdr3_aa
TRBJ1-5 TRBV4-1 NA TRBD1 TGCGCCAGCAGCCAAGGACAGGGGGAGAGCAATCAGCCCCAGCATTTT CASSQGQGESNQPQHF
TRBJ2-3 TRBV5-4 NA TRBD2 TGTGCCAGCAGCTCGGCTAGCGGGAGGTACACAGATACGCAGTATTTT CASSSASGRYTDTQYF
TRBJ1-2 TRBV5-1 NA TRBD1 TGCGCCAGCAGGGGACAGATCATGACAGGGGGCTACACCTTC CASRGQIMTGGYTF
TRBJ2-5 TRBV7-7 few NA TGTGCTAGCAGCCCTCAGGGGACCCTTGGGGAGACCCAGTACTTC CASSPQGTLGETQYF
TRBJ2-3 TRBV6-6 NA TRBD2 TGTGCCACCTCGGGACTAGCGGGAGGGGGAGCGCAGTATTTT CATSGLAGGGAQYF
TRBJ1-1 TRBV28 few NA TGTGCCAGCAGTTTACGAACAGGGTGGCTGGCTGAAGCTTTCTTT CASSLRTGWLAEAFF
TRBJ1-3 TRBV6-5 few TRBD1 TGTGCCAGTTCGATCAGGGGGCTTGGAAACACCATATATTTT CASSIRGLGNTIYF
TRBJ1-2 TRBV6-5 NA TRBD1 TGTGCCATCAGAACAGGGGCGGATGGCTACACCTTC CAIRTGADGYTF
TRBJ1-2 TRBV5-6 few NA TGTGCCAGCAGCTTAAGGAACTATGGCTACACCTTC CASSLRNYGYTF
TRBJ1-1 TRBV7-9 NA NA TGTGCCAGCTCTTTGGCGGGGGCTATGAACACTGAAGCTTTCTTT CASSLAGAMNTEAFF
TRBJ2-5 TRBV7-2 few TRBD1 TGTGCCAGCAGCTTTCAGACAGGGGGTGGGGAGACCCAGTACTTC CASSFQTGGGETQYF
TRBJ2-5 TRBV6-5 NA NA TGTGCCAGCAGGCGCAGGGTGGGAGAGACCCAGTACTTC CASRRRVGETQYF
TRBJ2-2 TRBV7-2 few NA TGTGCCAGCAGCTTAGCGTTCATGGGGCCCGGGGAGCTGTTTTTT CASSLAFMGPGELFF
TRBJ2-1 TRBV7-2 many TRBD2 TGTGCCAGCAGCCCCGCCGGGACTAGCGGATACAATGAGCAGTTCTTC CASSPAGTSGYNEQFF
TRBJ2-1 TRBV14 many NA TGTGCCAGCAGCCGGGGCGGGGTCGGTGAGCAGTTCTTC CASSRGGVGEQFF
TRBJ1-4 TRBV28 many NA TGTGCCACTAGGGACGGGGGGGGCGAAAAACTGTTTTTT CATRDGGGEKLFF
TRBJ2-3 TRBV9 few NA TGTGCCAGCAGCCCTCCCGTAGGAGGGGAGAGGTCAGATACGCAGTATTTT CASSPPVGGERSDTQYF
TRBJ1-2 TRBV4-1 few NA TGCGCCAGCAGCCAACCCGGGTTGGACTATGGCTACACCTTC CASSQPGLDYGYTF
TRBJ2-3 TRBV7-2 NA NA TGTGCCAGCAGCCCCTCTGGGGTTGGAGATACGCAGTATTTT CASSPSGVGDTQYF
TRBJ2-2 TRBV4-1 few NA TGCGCCAGCAGCCAAGAGAACGGGACACCCGTGGAGCTGTTTTTT CASSQENGTPVELFF
TRBJ1-1 TRBV18 NA NA TGTGCCAGCTGTGAGGGAGTCGGCACTGAAGCTTTCTTT CASCEGVGTEAFF
TRBJ2-1 TRBV7-9 NA NA TGTGCCAGCAGCTACTACCAGTTCTTC CASSYYQFF
TRBJ2-2 TRBV5-5 few NA TGTGCCAGCAGCCCGACTAGAACCGGGGAGCTGTTTTTT CASSPTRTGELFF
TRBJ2-1 TRBV5-4 few NA TGTGCCAGCAGCCCCGTCGGAGGTTACAATGAGCAGTTCTTC CASSPVGGYNEQFF
TRBJ2-3 TRBV7-8 NA NA TGTGCCAGCAGCTTAAGTCGGACCAGCACAGATACGCAGTATTTT CASSLSRTSTDTQYF
TRBJ2-3 TRBV6-6 few NA TGTGCCAGCTCCGATAGCGGATTGTCGGGGGCAGATACGCAGTATTTT CASSDSGLSGADTQYF
TRBJ1-2 TRBV7-2 few NA TGTGCCAGCAGCTTAAGTAAGGGCTATGGCTACACCTTC CASSLSKGYGYTF
TRBJ2-2 TRBV7-3 few NA TGTGCCAGCGGATATGGGAACACCGGGGAGCTGTTTTTT CASGYGNTGELFF
TRBJ1-6 TRBV28 few NA TGTGCCAGCAGTCTCGCGGGGGGCGCCTCCTCACCCCTCCACTTT CASSLAGGASSPLHF
TRBJ2-5 TRBV7-2 few NA TGTGCCAGCAGCCTTTTTGGCGGGGTTGGGCAAGAGACCCAGTACTTC CASSLFGGVGQETQYF
TRBJ2-1 TRBV11-1 NA TRBD2 TGTGCCAGCAGCTTAGACCTAGCGGGAGTCAATGAGCAGTTCTTC CASSLDLAGVNEQFF
TRBJ2-5 TRBV5-1 few NA TGCGCCAGCAGCTTGGCCAGTAGCGCAGAGACCCAGTACTTC CASSLASSAETQYF
TRBJ1-6 TRBV4-3 few NA TGCGCCAGCAGCCAGACGACAGACCCAAATTCACCCCTCCACTTT CASSQTTDPNSPLHF
TRBJ1-5 TRBV11-1 NA NA TGTGCCAGCAGCTTAGTCGGGAGCAATCAGCCCCAGCATTTT CASSLVGSNQPQHF
TRBJ1-2 TRBV5-8 many NA TGTGCCAGCAGCCCGCGAGGGAACTATGGCTACACCTTC CASSPRGNYGYTF
TRBJ1-1 TRBV4-3 many TRBD1 TGCGCCAGCAGCCAAGTCGCGGCAGGGGGGAACGTGAACACTGAAGCTTTCTTT CASSQVAAGGNVNTEAFF
TRBJ1-1 TRBV18 many NA TGTGCCAGCTCACGGGGGATGAACACTGAAGCTTTCTTT CASSRGMNTEAFF